This entry is about one T cell receptor beta chain. In the original analysis: Amplification of reference gene primers provided the estimated nucleated cell counts. Assay: immunoSEQ multiplex PCR; the TCRdb copy retains only in-frame clones and omits some. That table gives V, J and clone size, and the DNA gave D and trimming. The sample has around 120,000 clones, around 82% seen once. Between the trimmed V and J ends, which lost 2 bases and 4 bases, there was a span of 8 bases. CDR1 and CDR2 (germline): SEHNR, FQNEAQ (reference sequence). This CDR3 contains 13 residues. The data belong to a study of blood T cell repertoires in COVID-19.

The rearrangement links TRBV7-9 to TRBJ2-5; D remains ambiguous. Specimen: peripheral blood. The TCR originated in a man older than 75 with active or convalescent COVID-19. Written as DNA, the CDR3 is TGTGCCAGCAGCTTAATAGCAGCAGAGACCCAGTACTTC. Translated: CASSLIAAETQYF.